The next 17 T cell receptor beta chains were all read from a single sample in a study of CD8 T cells in Susac syndrome. A quantity of roughly 0.5 to 1 ug RNA underwent reverse transcription using random hexamers. MiXCR, run by TCRdb on the immunoSEQ multiplex PCR reads, gives a single entry per CDR3 protein. The data show around 200,000 distinct CDR3 sequences, 95% seen once. The sequenced material came from CD4+ T cells from PBMCs. The receptors come from a human donor with Susac syndrome.

V and J are TRBV6-1 and TRBJ2-7; 13 bases align to TRBD2. Germline CDR1 MNHNS, CDR2 SASEGT. V lost 4 bases to trimming and J lost 2 bases; unmatched junction nucleotides: 5. The CDR3 runs 16 residues. Written as DNA, the CDR3 is TGTGCCAGCAGTGCCGCTACTAGCGGGGGGGCCTACGAGCAGTACTTC. Amino acid sequence: CASSAATSGGAYEQYF.

The V and J genes are TRBV29-1 and TRBJ1-1; D remains ambiguous. CDR1 and CDR2 (germline): SQVTM, ANQGSEA. This CDR3 region has 12 residues. Between the trimmed V and J ends, which lost 1 base and 5 bases, there was a span of 8 bases. The CDR3 here is CSVEGRETEAFF. The CDR3 bases are TGCAGCGTTGAAGGACGGGAGACTGAAGCTTTCTTT.

The chain links TRBV15 to TRBJ2-1; the D gene is possibly TRBD2 (6 bases). Germline V gives CDR1 LNHNV, CDR2 YYDKDF (reference sequence). Trimming removed 0 bases from V and 5 bases from J, with 20 bases in between. The CDR3 is made up of 18 amino acids. CDR3 DNA sequence: TGTGCCACCAGCAGAGATCTGAACGCGGGGTTCGGGAACAATGAGCAGTTCTTC. Translation: CATSRDLNAGFGNNEQFF.

This clonotype has only one observation. J is TRBJ2-2 and V is TRBV3-1, with 11 bases that match TRBD2. Trimming took 1 base from V and 7 from J; bases not matched to a gene: 2. Looked up from germline, CDR1 is LGHDT and CDR2 is YNNKEL (reference sequence). The CDR3 runs to 15 residues. The CDR3 reads CASSQGLAGSGELFF. The CDR3 DNA sequence: TGTGCCAGCAGCCAAGGACTAGCGGGGAGCGGGGAGCTGTTTTTT.

This sequence joins TRBV30 and TRBJ1-4, with D perhaps TRBD1 (6 bases). Germline loops: CDR1 GTSNPN, CDR2 SVGIG (reference sequence). This CDR3 is built from 14 residues. With 3 bases removed from V and 7 bases from J, the gap between germline ends came to 15 bases. CDR3 DNA: TGTGCCTGGAGGATACAGGGAGGGGGTGAAAAACTGTTTTTT. Translation: CAWRIQGGGEKLFF.

The chain joins TRBV12-3 or TRBV12-4 to TRBJ1-2; D possibly corresponds to TRBD1 (6 bases). This CDR3 region has 13 residues. Trimming left V 8 bases short and J 4 bases short, with 14 bases between. CDR3 amino acids: CASGGGGSYGYTF. In DNA form, the CDR3 reads TGTGCCAGCGGAGGGGGGGGCTCCTATGGCTACACCTTC.

The rearrangement uses TRBV20-1 and TRBJ2-3; tentatively, D is TRBD1 (6 bases). The germline V gene has CDR1 DFQATT and CDR2 SNEGSKA (reference sequence). Trimming shortened V by 5 bases and J by 1 base, and 10 bases separated the two germline ends. The CDR3 runs to 13 residues. Written as DNA, the CDR3 is TGCAGTGCTCTGTGGGGGCGCACAGATACGCAGTATTTT. As protein: CSALWGRTDTQYF.

The rearrangement uses TRBV9 and TRBJ1-6; D unclear. The germline V and J ends were trimmed by 2 bases and 3 bases, with 9 bases remaining between them. This CDR3 region has 15 residues. The germline gives CDR1 SGDLS, CDR2 YYNGEE. CDR3: CASSVGVDYNSPLHF. As DNA, the CDR3 is TGTGCCAGCAGCGTTGGGGTAGACTATAATTCACCCCTCCACTTT.

This clonotype was seen just once. CDR3 sequence reads: CASSLGARRRSGGVTGELFF. In DNA form, the CDR3 reads TGTGCCAGCAGCTTAGGGGCCCGAAGGAGAAGCGGGGGGGTTACCGGGGAGCTGTTTTTT. The chain couples TRBV11-2 to TRBJ2-2; TRBD2 matches at 10 bases. Trimming at V came to 1 base and at J to 5 bases, leaving 16 bases not matched to a gene. Per germline, CDR1 SGHAT and CDR2 FQNNGV. CDR3 size: 20 residues.

V gene TRBV5-6 combines with J gene TRBJ1-2; 7 positions match TRBD1. V lost 1 base, J lost 1 base, and 7 bases stayed unmatched. The CDR3 consists of 16 residues. The germline CDR1 and CDR2 sequences are SGHDT and YYEEEE. CDR3 in DNA: TGTGCCAGCAGCTTGATGGAGGGGGCTGATAACTATGGCTACACCTTC. It translates to CASSLMEGADNYGYTF.

This rearrangement joins TRBV30 to TRBJ1-2; D gene ambiguous. V was shortened by 4 bases and J by 6 bases, with 9 bases between the two germline ends. This CDR3 has 11 residues. Germline values: CDR1 GTSNPN, CDR2 SVGIG (reference sequence). The CDR3 here is CAWNFVDGYTF. In nucleotides, the CDR3 is TGTGCCTGGAACTTCGTCGATGGCTACACCTTC. The variable domain in full, completed from reference TRBV30 and TRBJ1-2, reads SQTIHQWPATLVQPVGSPLSLECTVEGTSNPNLYWYRQAAGRGLQLLFYSVGIGQISSEVPQNLSASRPQDRQFILSSKKLLLSDSGFYLCAWNFVDGYTFGSGTRLTVV.

The chain joins TRBV24-1 to TRBJ2-2, with D unresolved. Germline V gene data show CDR1 as KGHDR and CDR2 as SFDVKD. V lost 4 bases, J lost 4 bases, and 6 bases lay in between. The CDR3 consists of 13 residues. CDR3 DNA sequence: TGTGCCACCAGTGACCCTCCCACCGGGGAGCTGTTTTTT. Residues: CATSDPPTGELFF.

This clonotype was detected once. Germline and junction disagree at one end, which may indicate a read error. V and J are TRBV27 and TRBJ2-5; 11 bases agree with TRBD2. CDR1 MNHEY and CDR2 SMNVEV come from the germline V gene (reference sequence). The CDR3 has 15 residues. DNA of the CDR3: TGTGCCAGCAGTCCAATAGCGGGGGGGCAAGAAACCCAGTACTTC. It yields the protein CASSPIAGGQETQYF.

The rearrangement joins TRBV29-1 to TRBJ1-2; D unclear. CDR1 and CDR2 (germline): SQVTM, ANQGSEA. Trimming removed 4 bases at V and 3 bases at J, with 9 bases between. The CDR3 spans 12 residues. In nucleotides, the CDR3 is TGCAGCGTTGTAGTGGGAGACTATGGCTACACCTTC. Translating gives CSVVVGDYGYTF. Full variable domain (outside the CDR3, taken from reference TRBV29-1 and TRBJ1-2): SAVISQKPSRDICQRGTSLTIQCQVDSQVTMMFWYRQQPGQSLTLIATANQGSEATYESGFVIDKFPISRPNLTFSTLTVSNMSPEDSSIYLCSVVVGDYGYTFGSGTRLTVV.

The genes are TRBV14 and TRBJ2-7; 7 bases map to TRBD1. V lost 4 bases, J lost 5 bases, and 5 bases stayed unmatched. Germline V gene sequence: CDR1 SGHDN, CDR2 FVKESK. There are 13 residues in the CDR3. The CDR3 here is CASSRDRVNEQYF. As DNA, the CDR3 is TGTGCCAGCAGCCGAGACAGGGTGAACGAGCAGTACTTC.

The rearrangement links TRBV28 to TRBJ2-7; D is ambiguous. The germline V gene encodes CDR1 MDHEN and CDR2 SYDVKM. The CDR3 consists of 15 residues. Trimming took 6 bases from V and 2 from J, leaving 17 bases between them. Here the CDR3 DNA reads TGTGCCAGCAGCCCTACCCAAACCGGGCCCTACGAGCAGTACTTC. Amino acid sequence: CASSPTQTGPYEQYF. Full variable domain (rest looked up from reference TRBV28 and TRBJ2-7): DVKVTQSSRYLVKRTGEKVFLECVQDMDHENMFWYRQDPGLGLRLIYFSYDVKMKEKGDIPEGYSVSREKKERFSLILESASTNQTSMYLCASSPTQTGPYEQYFGPGTRLTVT.

This chain joins TRBV12-3 or TRBV12-4 and TRBJ2-7; 7 bases fit TRBD1. Trimming took 7 bases from V and 2 from J; bases not matched to a gene: 8. This CDR3 contains 14 residues. The CDR3 nucleotides read TGTGCCAGCACCCCGACAGGGTTAACCTACGAGCAGTACTTC. It is translated as CASTPTGLTYEQYF.